Following are 18 T cell receptor beta chains from one sample sequenced in a study of blood T cell repertoires in COVID-19. Sequenced by immunoSEQ multiplex PCR; TCRdb stores in-frame clones only, minus some. Of more than 300,000 clones in the sample, 91% were seen once. The sample comprised peripheral blood. The receptor set was obtained from a young woman who had recovered from COVID-19.

The chain links TRBV19 to TRBJ1-3, with D unclear. V gave up 9 bases and J gave up 4 bases, with 13 bases separating them. Germline lookup yields CDR1 LNHDA and CDR2 SQIVND (reference sequence). This CDR3 spans 13 amino acids. CDR3 nucleotide sequence: TGTGCCAGGAGTCCGGGGTACGGAAACACCATATATTTT. Translated: CARSPGYGNTIYF.

CDR3 coding DNA: TGTGCCAGCAGTCAGACTAGGCTCCGTCCGTATTTT. Translated: CASSQTRLRPYF. The chain employs TRBV28 and TRBJ2-3; D possibly corresponds to TRBD2 (6 bases). The CDR3 consists of 12 residues. The ends were cut back, 5 bases at V and 14 bases at J, with 17 bases in the middle. The germline V gene encodes CDR1 MDHEN and CDR2 SYDVKM.

Of note for this clone: The sample contains more than one DNA sequence encoding this CDR3. The chain employs TRBV5-4 and TRBJ2-3, with TRBD2 as a possible D gene (5 bases). Germline CDR1 is SGHNT and CDR2 is YYREEE (reference sequence). The CDR3 is 13 residues long. V lost 4 bases, J lost 0 bases, and 6 bases lay in between. The CDR3 is CASSRTSTDTQYF. For the CDR3, the DNA is TGTGCCAGCAGCAGGACTAGCACAGATACGCAGTATTTT. Variable domain in full (rest from reference TRBV5-4 and TRBJ2-3): ETGVTQSPTHLIKTRGQQVTLRCSSQSGHNTVSWYQQALGQGPQFIFQYYREEENGRGNFPPRFSGLQFPNYSSELNVNALELDDSALYLCASSRTSTDTQYFGPGTRLTVL.

The chain has TRBV5-8 and TRBJ1-1; D uncertain. V was trimmed by 4 bases and J by 9 bases, leaving 25 bases between them. Germline-derived CDR1 and CDR2 are SGHTS and YDEGEE. The CDR3 is made up of 16 amino acids. CDR3 nucleotides: TGTGCCAGCAGCGTCCGGGAAGGCCCGATGTCTGTAAAAGCTTTCTTT. Translating gives CASSVREGPMSVKAFF.

This chain connects TRBV5-4 to TRBJ1-2; the D is unclear. The CDR3 sequence is 13 residues long. The germline gives CDR1 SGHNT, CDR2 YYREEE (reference sequence). The V end was cut by 3 bases, the J end by 3 bases, with 9 bases between. In nucleotides, the CDR3 is TGTGCCAGCAGCTCCTTCTTTGACTATGGCTACACCTTC. It translates to CASSSFFDYGYTF.

The V gene is TRBV12-5, the J gene TRBJ2-1; possible D gene TRBD2, 6 bases. The CDR3 is 15 residues long. Trimming removed 4 bases from V and 1 base from J, with 11 bases in between. Germline CDR1 and CDR2: LGHNT and FRNRAP. DNA of the CDR3: TGTGCTAGTGGTTACGCGGGGATATCCTACAATGAGCAGTTCTTC. Translated, it gives CASGYAGISYNEQFF.

V gene TRBV5-4 combines with J gene TRBJ2-3; 7 bases are a match to TRBD2. Germline CDR1 and CDR2: SGHNT and YYREEE (reference sequence). Germline trimming cut 4 bases from V and 3 bases from J; bases unmatched to any gene: 11. This CDR3 is 16 amino acids long. CDR3 sequence reads: CASSPLGRRLTDTQYF. The CDR3 nucleotides are TGTGCCAGCAGCCCGCTCGGGAGGCGGTTGACAGATACGCAGTATTTT.

The genes are TRBV21-1 and TRBJ2-1; the table assigns TRBD2, which was not confirmed against the DNA. TRBV21-1 is deemed a pseudogene. The CDR3 runs 18 residues. CDR3 sequence: CASSSQGLAGGGYNEQFF. The CDR3 DNA reads as TGTGCCAGCAGCTCCCAGGGACTAGCGGGAGGAGGCTACAATGAGCAGTTCTTC.

The genes are TRBV19 and TRBJ2-2; 8 nucleotides match TRBD2. Germline V lookup: CDR1 LNHDA, CDR2 SQIVND (reference sequence). The V and J ends lost 5 bases and 7 bases, in that order; junction bases with no gene match: 12. CDR3 length: 16 residues. CDR3 nucleotide sequence: TGTGCCAGTAGTTTCGGCGGGAGGCCCTACGGCGGGGAGCTGTTTTTT. It specifies CASSFGGRPYGGELFF.

This chain links TRBV19 with TRBJ2-3; TRBD1 matches 10 bases. Trimming took 9 bases from V and 2 from J; bases not matched to a gene: 11. Per germline, CDR1 LNHDA and CDR2 SQIVND (reference sequence). CDR3 length equals 16 residues. The CDR3 protein is CASNSRQGASTDTQYF. For the CDR3, the DNA is TGTGCCAGCAATTCCCGACAGGGGGCATCCACAGATACGCAGTATTTT.

The V call is TRBV2, the J call TRBJ1-1, with D perhaps TRBD1 (5 bases). In germline, CDR1 is SNHLY, CDR2 FYNNEI. CDR3 length: 13 amino acids. The V and J ends lost 3 bases and 1 base respectively, with 6 bases between them. CDR3 in DNA: TGTGCCAGCAGTGACCAGGGGAACACTGAAGCTTTCTTT. Residues: CASSDQGNTEAFF.

The chain carries TRBV28 and TRBJ2-3; TRBD2 agrees at 12 bases. The CDR3 contains 17 residues. The V gene's germline CDR1 is MDHEN and CDR2 SYDVKM. J gave up 1 base and V 3 bases, and 5 bases lay outside the gene matches. CDR3 sequence: CASSFQTSGRGTDTQYF. The DNA for the CDR3 is TGTGCCAGCAGTTTCCAGACTAGCGGGAGAGGCACAGATACGCAGTATTTT. Using reference TRBV28 and TRBJ2-3 for the parts outside the CDR3, the full variable domain is DVKVTQSSRYLVKRTGEKVFLECVQDMDHENMFWYRQDPGLGLRLIYFSYDVKMKEKGDIPEGYSVSREKKERFSLILESASTNQTSMYLCASSFQTSGRGTDTQYFGPGTRLTVL.

CDR3 in DNA: TGTGCCAGCAGCTTTACGTACGGGAGCTCCTACAATGAGCAGTTCTTC. It specifies CASSFTYGSSYNEQFF. The V call is TRBV11-3, the J call TRBJ2-1; a possible D gene is TRBD2 (6 bases). The CDR3 contains 16 residues. V shed 3 bases and J shed 0 bases, with 12 bases lying between them. Per germline, CDR1 SGHNT and CDR2 YENEEA.

V and J are TRBV9 and TRBJ2-1; TRBD2 aligns across 7 bases. Germline-derived CDR1 and CDR2 are SGDLS and YYNGEE. The CDR3 is 16 amino acids. With V trimmed by 0 bases and J by 3 bases, 6 bases remained unmatched. The CDR3 sequence: CASSVGTSANYNEQFF. CDR3 nucleotide sequence: TGTGCCAGCAGCGTAGGAACTAGCGCCAACTACAATGAGCAGTTCTTC.

The chain has TRBV6-5 and TRBJ2-5, with a possible D match to TRBD2 (6 bases). The CDR3 is 15 residues long. V was shortened by 0 bases and J by 4 bases, with 12 bases between the two germline ends. Germline V lookup: CDR1 MNHEY, CDR2 SVGAGI. The CDR3 reads CASSYSTSGVETQYF. The CDR3 nucleotides read TGTGCCAGCAGTTACTCGACTTCGGGGGTAGAGACCCAGTACTTC.

The chain recombines TRBV24-1 with TRBJ2-7; D is unresolved. Germline V gene data show CDR1 as KGHDR and CDR2 as SFDVKD. V was cut by 9 bases and J by 6 bases, with 17 bases left in between. The length of the CDR3 is 13 residues. The CDR3 loop reads CATEGASTSEQYV. The CDR3 DNA follows: TGTGCCACCGAAGGCGCTAGTACCTCCGAGCAGTACGTC.

CDR3 coding DNA: TGTGCCAGCAGTTTGCTAGCGATCTATGGCTACACCTTC. Residues: CASSLLAIYGYTF. V usage is TRBV28 and J usage is TRBJ1-2; D remains ambiguous. Germline V gene data show CDR1 as MDHEN and CDR2 as SYDVKM. This CDR3 is 13 amino acids long. The V and J ends lost 3 bases and 4 bases respectively, with 9 bases between them.

This clone was observed once. J is TRBJ2-1 and V is TRBV18; 7 positions match TRBD1. The CDR3 runs 16 residues. V gave up 6 bases and J gave up 1 base; unmatched junction bases: 9. Germline V CDR1 and CDR2: KGHSH, LQKENI. CDR3 nucleotide sequence: TGTGCCAGCTCCCTAAGGACAGGCAGTTCCTACAATGAGCAGTTCTTC. Translating gives CASSLRTGSSYNEQFF.